This TCR beta chain was identified in a study of control samples from healthy donors and cancer patients. V was pared by 4 bases and J by 4 bases, with 16 bases between. Germline-derived CDR1 and CDR2 are SGHDN and FVKESK. This CDR3 region has 15 residues. Only in-frame clones appear in the TCRdb table, and some are missing; sequencing was by immunoSEQ multiplex PCR. The sample includes 170,000 or so clones, about 90% seen only once; the top ten take 2%. The origin of this receptor is a woman aged 40 to 49 in good health. The rearrangement uses TRBV14 and TRBJ1-2; the D gene is possibly TRBD1 (5 bases). Sample: blood. CDR3 amino acids: CASSPGDGAFYGYTF. The CDR3 region has the DNA TGTGCCAGCAGCCCTGGGGACGGAGCGTTCTATGGCTACACCTTC. The whole variable domain, filled in from reference TRBV14 and TRBJ1-2, reads EAGVTQFPSHSVIEKGQTVTLRCDPISGHDNLYWYRRVMGKEIKFLLHFVKESKQDESGMPNNRFLAERTGGTYSTLKVQPAELEDSGVYFCASSPGDGAFYGYTFGSGTRLTVV.